What follows describes a single T cell receptor (beta chain). V was pared by 4 bases and J by 2 bases, with 5 bases of the junction left unmatched. There are 14 residues in the CDR3. CDR1 SQVTM and CDR2 ANQGSEA come from the germline V gene. The data originate from a study of blood T cell repertoires in COVID-19. TCRdb's table, derived via immunoSEQ multiplex PCR, lists solely in-frame clones and lacks some. The table records 200,000 to 250,000 clones, approximately 80% of them present only once. The TCR sequence derives from a woman aged 80 or over with active or convalescent COVID-19. The rearrangement joins TRBV29-1 to TRBJ2-5; the match to TRBD1 covers 9 bases. Sequenced material: peripheral blood. CDR3 protein: CSVGDRGRQETQYF. Here the CDR3 DNA reads TGCAGCGTTGGCGACAGGGGGAGGCAAGAGACCCAGTACTTC.